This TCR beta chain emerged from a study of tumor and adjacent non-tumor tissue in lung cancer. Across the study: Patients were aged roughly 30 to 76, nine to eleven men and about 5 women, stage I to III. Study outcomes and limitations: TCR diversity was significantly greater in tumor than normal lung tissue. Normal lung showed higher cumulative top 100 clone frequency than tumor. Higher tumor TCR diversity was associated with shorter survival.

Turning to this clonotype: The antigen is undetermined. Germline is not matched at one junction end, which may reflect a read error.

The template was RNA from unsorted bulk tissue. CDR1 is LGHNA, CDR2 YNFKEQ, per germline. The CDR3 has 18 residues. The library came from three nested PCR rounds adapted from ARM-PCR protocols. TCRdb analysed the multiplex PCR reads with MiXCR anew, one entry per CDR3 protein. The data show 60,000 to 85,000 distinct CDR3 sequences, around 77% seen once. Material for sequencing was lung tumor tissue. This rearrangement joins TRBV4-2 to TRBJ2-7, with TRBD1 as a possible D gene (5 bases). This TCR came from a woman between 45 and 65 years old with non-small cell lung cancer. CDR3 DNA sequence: TGTGCCGGCAGCCAAGAAGGACAAGCGAGAGAAGACCGCTACGAGCAGTGCTTC. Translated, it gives CAGSQEGQAREDRYEQCF.